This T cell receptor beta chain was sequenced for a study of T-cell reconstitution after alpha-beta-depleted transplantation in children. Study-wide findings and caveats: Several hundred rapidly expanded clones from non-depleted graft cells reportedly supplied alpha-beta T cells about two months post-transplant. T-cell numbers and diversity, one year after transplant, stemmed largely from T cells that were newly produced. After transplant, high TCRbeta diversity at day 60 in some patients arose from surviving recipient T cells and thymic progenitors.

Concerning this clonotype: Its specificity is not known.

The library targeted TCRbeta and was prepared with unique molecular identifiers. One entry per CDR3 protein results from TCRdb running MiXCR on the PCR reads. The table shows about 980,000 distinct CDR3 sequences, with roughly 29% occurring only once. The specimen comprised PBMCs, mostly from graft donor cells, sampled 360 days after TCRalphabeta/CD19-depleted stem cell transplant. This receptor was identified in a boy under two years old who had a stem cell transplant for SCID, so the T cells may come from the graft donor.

The CDR3 spells CASSQDRPTTDTQYF. DNA of the CDR3: TGCGCCAGCAGCCAAGACCGGCCTACCACAGATACGCAGTATTTT. The chain combines TRBV4-1 with TRBJ2-3; D remains unclear. With 0 bases removed from V and 2 bases from J, the gap between germline ends came to 9 bases. The CDR3 has 15 residues. CDR1 MGHRA and CDR2 YSYEKL come from the germline V gene.